This TCR beta chain is drawn from a study of T cell responses to AZD1222 COVID-19 vaccine. Overall study results and limits: Unmutated variant regions reportedly attract nearly half of all spike-specific TCRs. Spike-specific TCR breadth and depth grew following two AZD1222 doses. Seropositive at baseline were only five or six AZD1222 recipients.

V was clipped by 9 bases and J by 3 bases; unmatched bases: 5. Germline loops: CDR1 SNHLY, CDR2 FYNNEI. This CDR3 is 13 amino acids long. Turning to this clone: Its antigen is as yet unknown.

Sequenced by immunoSEQ multiplex PCR; TCRdb stores in-frame clones only, minus some. Of over 150,000 clones detected, approximately 93% appear once; the ten largest clones hold 0.95% to 1.1%. This TCR came from an adult who received the AZD1222 COVID-19 vaccine. The J gene is TRBJ1-5, the V gene TRBV2; 7 nucleotides align to TRBD1. Material: peripheral blood, obtained 28 days after the second AZD1222 dose. CDR3 in amino acids: CASQTGINQPQHF. In DNA form, the CDR3 reads TGTGCCAGTCAGACAGGGATCAATCAGCCCCAGCATTTT.